The rows below give T cell receptor beta chains drawn from one sample of a study of cytomegalovirus exposure and HLA in healthy donors. The method was immunoSEQ multiplex PCR; TCRdb's version includes in-frame clones alone and lacks a portion of them. The sample lists approximately 100,000 clones, just over 70% occurring once. Material for sequencing was PBMCs. These receptors were obtained from a boy younger than 18 in good health and CMV-seronegative. Each CDR3 is given with its conserved first and last residue. The D gene is left open where the match is weak. Clone size is stated in some rows and not others, as once, few, many or a class when expanded.

D gene	V gene	clone size	J gene	CDR3 DNA	CDR3 protein
TRBD2	TRBV19	NA	TRBJ2-1	TGTGCCAGTAGCGACCTAGCGGGAGACTACAATGAGCAGTTCTTC	CASSDLAGDYNEQFF
NA	TRBV6-1	NA	TRBJ1-4	TGTGCCAGCAGTGATACGACGGGGGCTAATGAAAAACTGTTTTTT	CASSDTTGANEKLFF
NA	TRBV2	NA	TRBJ2-7	TGTGCCAGCATGTCAGGCCCCCTCGAGCAGTACTTC	CASMSGPLEQYF
NA	TRBV13	NA	TRBJ2-3	TGTGCCAGCAGCTTAGTGCCGCGGGGGCCTCGCACAGATACGCAGTATTTT	CASSLVPRGPRTDTQYF
TRBD2	TRBV14	NA	TRBJ2-7	TGTGCCAGCAGCCGCCGGACTAGCGGGAGCGGAGAGCAGTACTTC	CASSRRTSGSGEQYF
NA	TRBV6-6	NA	TRBJ2-1	TGTGCCAGCAGGCGGGAAGAATCCTACAATGAGCAGTTCTTC	CASRREESYNEQFF
NA	TRBV2	NA	TRBJ1-5	TGTGCCAGCAGTGTAGGACCCGCGGGAAGCAATCAGCCCCAGCATTTT	CASSVGPAGSNQPQHF
TRBD2	TRBV28	NA	TRBJ2-1	TGTGCCAGCAGTTTACTAGCGGGGAGGAATGAGCAGTTCTTC	CASSLLAGRNEQFF
NA	TRBV7-9	once	TRBJ1-1	TGTGCCAGCAGGCCCGGGGGTGGCACTGAAGCTTTCTTT	CASRPGGGTEAFF
TRBD1	TRBV29-1	NA	TRBJ1-1	TGCAGCGTTGAAGATGGGGCAGGGGGCGCCGCTTTCTTT	CSVEDGAGGAAFF
TRBD2	TRBV5-1	NA	TRBJ2-3	TGCGCCAGCAGCTTGGCCGGGAGGGATACGCAGTATTTT	CASSLAGRDTQYF
NA	TRBV30	NA	TRBJ1-1	TGTGCCTTGAGGAGAACTGAAGCTTTCTTT	CALRRTEAFF
NA	TRBV27	NA	TRBJ2-1	TGTGCCAGCAGTCTTCCGGGTAGCGATGAGCAGTTCTTC	CASSLPGSDEQFF
NA	TRBV5-1	once	TRBJ2-5	TGCGCCAGCAGTTTCAACCGGCAAGAGACCCAGTACTTC	CASSFNRQETQYF
NA	TRBV30	few	TRBJ1-3	TGTGCCTGGAGTGCCCCGGGGGTAAGGGGTAGAAACACCATATATTTT	CAWSAPGVRGRNTIYF
TRBD2	TRBV2	NA	TRBJ2-7	TGTGCCAGCAGTGCTTCGGGGGGGGACTCCTACGAGCAGTACTTC	CASSASGGDSYEQYF